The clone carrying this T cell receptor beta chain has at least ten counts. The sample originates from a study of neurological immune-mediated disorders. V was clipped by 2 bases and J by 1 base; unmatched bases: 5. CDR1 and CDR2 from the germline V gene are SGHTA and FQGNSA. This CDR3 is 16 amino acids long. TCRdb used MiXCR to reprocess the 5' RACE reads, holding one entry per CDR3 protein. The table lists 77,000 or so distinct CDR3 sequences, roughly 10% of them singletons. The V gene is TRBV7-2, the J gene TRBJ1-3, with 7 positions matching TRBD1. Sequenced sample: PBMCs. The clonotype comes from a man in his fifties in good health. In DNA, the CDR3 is TGTGCCAGCAGCTTAAACCAGGGGGGATCTGGAAACACCATATATTTT. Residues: CASSLNQGGSGNTIYF.